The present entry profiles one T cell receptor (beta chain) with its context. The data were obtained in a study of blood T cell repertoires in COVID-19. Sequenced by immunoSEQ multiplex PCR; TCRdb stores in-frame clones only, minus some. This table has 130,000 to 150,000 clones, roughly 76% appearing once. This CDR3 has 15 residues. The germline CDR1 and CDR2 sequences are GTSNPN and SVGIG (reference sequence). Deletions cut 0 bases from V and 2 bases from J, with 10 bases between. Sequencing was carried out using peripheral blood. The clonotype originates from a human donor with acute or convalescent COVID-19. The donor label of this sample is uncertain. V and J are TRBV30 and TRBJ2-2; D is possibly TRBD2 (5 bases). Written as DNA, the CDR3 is TGTGCCTGGAGTGTGGCGGACTTAAACACCGGGGAGCTGTTTTTT. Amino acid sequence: CAWSVADLNTGELFF.